This T cell receptor (beta chain) was identified in a study of vaccination effects on CD4 cells after COVID-19. A note on this clone: Its target is unknown.

Culture proceeded for more than 8 days, and CD4+ T cells were then isolated. Germline loops: CDR1 SNHLY, CDR2 FYNNEI. The CDR3 sequence is 14 residues long. The V end lost 7 bases, the J end lost 7 bases, and 14 bases lay between the germline ends. Measured with immunoSEQ multiplex PCR; TCRdb has only the in-frame clones, and not every one. This table holds under 40,000 clones, around 67% found once. The sequences come from CD4+ T cells from PBMCs cultured without peptide, collected before COVID-19 vaccination. The chain has TRBV2 and TRBJ1-6; TRBD1 is a possible D gene (6 bases). This clonotype was obtained from a human donor who received a COVID-19 vaccine. This CDR3 is CASTGRDNNSPLHF. As DNA, the CDR3 is TGTGCCAGCACTGGCCGGGACAACAATTCACCCCTCCACTTT.